The 7 T cell receptor beta chains given below trace back to one sample, sequenced in a study of blood T cell repertoires in COVID-19. Data came from immunoSEQ multiplex PCR; TCRdb stores just in-frame clones and leaves some out. The sample holds about 380,000 clones, approximately 77% seen once. Sequencing was done on a sample of peripheral blood. The receptor set was obtained from a human donor with acute or convalescent COVID-19. The donor label of this sample is uncertain.

The J gene is TRBJ2-3, the V gene TRBV5-1; TRBD1 is a possible D gene (6 bases). From germline, CDR1 is SGHRS and CDR2 YFSETQ. The V end was cut by 4 bases, the J end by 2 bases, with 14 bases between. This CDR3 contains 15 residues. CDR3 in DNA: TGCGCCAGCAGCCAAACCAGGGGAAACACAGATACGCAGTATTTT. Amino acid sequence: CASSQTRGNTDTQYF. Full variable domain (rest looked up from reference TRBV5-1 and TRBJ2-3): KAGVTQTPRYLIKTRGQQVTLSCSPISGHRSVSWYQQTPGQGLQFLFEYFSETQRNKGNFPGRFSGRQFSNSRSEMNVSTLELGDSALYLCASSQTRGNTDTQYFGPGTRLTVL.

V gene TRBV7-8 combines with J gene TRBJ1-3; TRBD1 aligns across 7 bases. This CDR3 has 15 amino acids. Germline values: CDR1 SGHVS, CDR2 FQNEAQ. V shed 5 bases, J shed 2 bases, and the junction held 6 bases outside the gene matches. The CDR3 reads CASSRVTGTGNTIYF. CDR3 bases: TGTGCCAGCAGCCGAGTGACAGGGACTGGAAACACCATATATTTT.

The CDR3 DNA reads TGTGCCAGCAGCCCAGAAACTAGCGGTACCACAGATACGCAGTATTTT. It codes for CASSPETSGTTDTQYF. The V and J genes are TRBV7-6 and TRBJ2-3; 8 bases agree with TRBD2. The CDR3 consists of 16 residues. From germline, CDR1 is SGHVS and CDR2 FNYEAQ. V shed 5 bases, J shed 2 bases, and the junction held 9 bases outside the gene matches.

This chain uses TRBV7-9 with TRBJ2-7; 12 positions agree with TRBD1. V shed 5 bases and J 5 bases; nucleotides not matched to a gene: 7. CDR1 and CDR2 from the germline V gene are SEHNR and FQNEAQ (reference sequence). The CDR3 has 15 residues. The CDR3 DNA sequence: TGTGCCAGCAGCCATGGGGGACAGGGGGCCCACGAGCAGTACTTC. This codes for CASSHGGQGAHEQYF.

This clone was found a few times. The gene calls are TRBV5-1 and TRBJ2-1, with D maybe TRBD2 (6 bases). The CDR3 sequence is 14 residues long. V lost 6 bases and J lost 6, with 16 bases in between. CDR1 and CDR2 from the germline V gene are SGHRS and YFSETQ. CDR3 sequence (DNA): TGCGCCAGCAAGATTGGGGGGACCAGCAATGAGCAGTTCTTC. It codes for CASKIGGTSNEQFF.

This sequence joins TRBV21-1 and TRBJ2-7; TRBD1, the table's D call, lacks a check against the DNA. TRBV21-1 is a pseudogene locus. The CDR3 contains 17 residues. The CDR3 sequence is CASSYTRSTGGACEQYF. In nucleotides, the CDR3 is TGTGCCAGCAGCTACACCCGATCGACAGGGGGCGCTTGCGAGCAGTACTTC.

The chain uses TRBV30 and TRBJ2-1; TRBD2 agrees at 9 bases. The V gene end was trimmed by 2 bases and the J gene end by 7 bases; junction bases not matched to a gene: 3. This CDR3 has 13 amino acids. The germline V gene has CDR1 GTSNPN and CDR2 SVGIG (reference sequence). As DNA, the CDR3 is TGTGCCTGGAGTAGCGGGAGGCGAAATGAGCAGTTCTTC. Its translation is CAWSSGRRNEQFF.